The rows below give T cell receptor beta chains drawn from one sample of a study of human T cells and chemical hapten exposure. One entry per CDR3 protein results from TCRdb running MiXCR on the RACE reads. The sample carries roughly 100,000 distinct CDR3 sequences, nearly 35% recorded once. The sequences come from whole blood, collected in connection with sensitization to the hapten diphenylcyclopropenone (DPC). These receptors were collected from a man aged 40-50 years with alopecia areata. Some clones in this sample may be carry-over from other donors' samples. The CDR3 runs from the conserved cysteine through the conserved F or W. D genes are given only for firm matches. Only part of the rows carry a size: once, few, many, or a class if the clone is expanded.

cdr3_nt cdr3_aa j_call clone_size cdr3_length d_call v_call
TGTGCCAGCAGCCCCATTCGTCTCGGTGAGCAGTTCTTC CASSPIRLGEQFF TRBJ2-1 NA 13 NA TRBV14
TGTGCCAGCAGTCCCTCGGAAGGGGGCTACAATGAGCAGTTCTTC CASSPSEGGYNEQFF TRBJ2-1 NA 15 NA TRBV28
TGCGCCAGCAGCTTGGAAGTACAGGTCTATGGCTACACCTTC CASSLEVQVYGYTF TRBJ1-2 few 14 NA TRBV5-1
TGTGCCAGCAGTTACTCGGGGGAAAATTCACCCCTCCACTTT CASSYSGENSPLHF TRBJ1-6 NA 14 NA TRBV6-5
TGTGCCAGCAGTGAGGGAGCGAGGCTGCAGTACTTC CASSEGARLQYF TRBJ2-7 NA 12 NA TRBV6-1
TGCGCCAGCAGCTTGGAGGGCACTAATGAAAAACTGTTTTTT CASSLEGTNEKLFF TRBJ1-4 few 14 NA TRBV5-1
TGCAGCGTTGAAAGGGGGGGAGGGGAGACCCAGTACTTC CSVERGGGETQYF TRBJ2-5 NA 13 NA TRBV29-1
TGCAGTGCGTACGGGACCTCCGGGGCAGATACGCAGTATTTT CSAYGTSGADTQYF TRBJ2-3 NA 14 NA TRBV20-1
TGTGCCACCAGCAGACGTACCGGGACAACTAATGAAAAACTGTTTTTT CATSRRTGTTNEKLFF TRBJ1-4 once 16 NA TRBV15
TGCGCCAGCAGCTTTAGCGGGGGCGACCAAGAGACCCAGTACTTC CASSFSGGDQETQYF TRBJ2-5 NA 15 TRBD2 TRBV5-1
TGCAGTGCTAGAGATACAGGGGATTACCTTCTCTCTAGCACAGATACGCAGTATTTT CSARDTGDYLLSSTDTQYF TRBJ2-3 few 19 TRBD1 TRBV20-1
TGTGCCATCAGTTCGGGAGGCACCTACGAGCAGTACTTC CAISSGGTYEQYF TRBJ2-7 few 13 TRBD2 TRBV10-3
TGTGCCAGCAGTCCAACCAGGACAAGCACAGATACGCAGTATTTT CASSPTRTSTDTQYF TRBJ2-3 many 15 NA TRBV27
TGTGCCAGCAGGGATAGAGAGAACACTGAAGCTTTCTTT CASRDRENTEAFF TRBJ1-1 NA 13 NA TRBV4-2
TGTGCCAGCAGCTTAGAACTAGCGGGAGTAACAAATGAGCAGTTCTTC CASSLELAGVTNEQFF TRBJ2-1 NA 16 TRBD2 TRBV7-3
TGCAGCGTCCGACAGGGTGCTGCTGAAGCTTTCTTT CSVRQGAAEAFF TRBJ1-1 once 12 TRBD1 TRBV29-1
TGTGCCAGCATACCTCCCGGTGCCAATGAGCAGTTCTTC CASIPPGANEQFF TRBJ2-1 once 13 NA TRBV7-2
TGCAGTGCTCGCCTCACAGATACGCAGTATTTT CSARLTDTQYF TRBJ2-3 NA 11 NA TRBV20-1
TGTGCCAGCAGTTTTTCCGTTGGGGAGACCCAGTACTTC CASSFSVGETQYF TRBJ2-5 few 13 NA TRBV6-2/TRBV6-3
TGCAGCGTTGATGGGGGCGGGACAGGGGAAGAGACCCAGTACTTC CSVDGGGTGEETQYF TRBJ2-5 NA 15 TRBD1 TRBV29-1
TGTGCCAGCAGCTTATCTCTGAACACTGAAGCTTTCTTT CASSLSLNTEAFF TRBJ1-1 NA 13 NA TRBV7-2
TGTGCCAGCAGCTTCGGCGGATCTCAAGAGACCCAGTACTTC CASSFGGSQETQYF TRBJ2-5 once 14 NA TRBV7-9
TGTGCCAGCAGTTACTCGGCCTGGAACAATGAGCAGTTCTTC CASSYSAWNNEQFF TRBJ2-1 few 14 NA TRBV6-2/TRBV6-3
TGTGCCAGCAGCGCTTGGACAGGAACCTCTGGGGCCAACGTCCTGACTTTC CASSAWTGTSGANVLTF TRBJ2-6 NA 17 TRBD1 TRBV7-9
TGTGCCAGCAGCTTATATACTGGGCGCACCGGGGAGCTGTTTTTT CASSLYTGRTGELFF TRBJ2-2 once 15 NA TRBV7-2
TGCGCCAGCAGCCAAGGTTCAGGACAGGCCTCTGGGGCCAACGTCCTGACTTTC CASSQGSGQASGANVLTF TRBJ2-6 few 18 TRBD1 TRBV4-3
TGTGCCATAAGGGATACTCGGAACGAGCAGTACTTC CAIRDTRNEQYF TRBJ2-7 few 12 NA TRBV10-3
TGTGCCAGCTCGGACATCGGACTAGCGGGAGACAATGAGCAGTTCTTC CASSDIGLAGDNEQFF TRBJ2-1 NA 16 TRBD2 TRBV18
TGTGCCAGCAGCCAAGCAGGGAAGGGGACCCAGTACTTC CASSQAGKGTQYF TRBJ2-5 NA 13 NA TRBV14
TGTGCTAGCAGCTTAGCGTTGGGGGGTAGCTCCTACAATGAGCAGTTCTTC CASSLALGGSSYNEQFF TRBJ2-1 few 17 NA TRBV7-7
TGTGCCAGCAGCCTAGGGGGGGGATCCGGGGAGCTGTTTTTT CASSLGGGSGELFF TRBJ2-2 NA 14 NA TRBV6-5
TGCGCCAGCAGCCAATCTACCAGGGGCTTCGGGGGTAATTCACCCCTCCACTTT CASSQSTRGFGGNSPLHF TRBJ1-6 few 18 NA TRBV4-3
TGTGCCAGCAGTATTGCTACATGGTCCTCCTACAATGAGCAGTTCTTC CASSIATWSSYNEQFF TRBJ2-1 few 16 NA TRBV28
TGCAGTGCGTCCAGTCCTAGCACAGATACGCAGTATTTT CSASSPSTDTQYF TRBJ2-3 few 13 NA TRBV20-1
TGTGCCAGCAGTTTGGGAGACTCCCTTTACAATGAGCAGTTCTTC CASSLGDSLYNEQFF TRBJ2-1 NA 15 NA TRBV27
TGTGCCAGCGGGTCGCACCTCTATGGCTACACCTTC CASGSHLYGYTF TRBJ1-2 few 12 NA TRBV28
TGTGCCAGTAGCTCAAGGGCCATCTCCTACAATGAGCAGTTCTTC CASSSRAISYNEQFF TRBJ2-1 NA 15 NA TRBV19
TGTGCCAGCAGCTTAGAAGGGGACAGGGTTGGTGAGACCCAGTACTTC CASSLEGDRVGETQYF TRBJ2-5 NA 16 TRBD1 TRBV7-9
TGCAGCGAGTTGACCGGGCGGGAGACCCAGTACTTC CSELTGRETQYF TRBJ2-5 few 12 NA TRBV29-1
TGTGCCTGGGGGAAGGATCTAGGACCTTACAATGAGCAGTTCTTC CAWGKDLGPYNEQFF TRBJ2-1 NA 15 NA TRBV30